The source of this T cell receptor beta chain is a study of blood T cells in healthy people across ages. Through a sample-barcoded 5' primer and a J-beta primer mix, a second PCR was run for roughly 6 to 12 cycles. One entry per CDR3 protein, called by TCRdb with MiXCR from the 5' RACE reads. Counted here are some 760,000 distinct CDR3 sequences, 20% to 25% occurring once; the ten biggest clones make up 9.4%. This CDR3 is built from 18 residues. J gave up 2 bases and V 2 bases, and 5 bases lay outside the gene matches. The germline V gene has CDR1 SGHTS and CDR2 YDEGEE. This sample also belongs to another study, concerning T cells of mothers and their children. This second study says: Sequencing got over 9 million TCR beta CDR3 reads from each mother and roughly 2.7 million from each child.

The chain combines TRBV5-8 with TRBJ2-1, with 15 nucleotides matching TRBD2. The sequence came from a boy aged 10-17 years in good health. Sequencing was carried out using blood. In nucleotides, the CDR3 is TGTGCCAGCAGCTTTAGGACTAGCGGGAGGGTAACCTACAATGAGCAGTTCTTC. Amino acids: CASSFRTSGRVTYNEQFF.